This TCR beta chain stems from a study of beta chain features in type 1 diabetes (dated by TCRdb to 2017 to 2018). A note on the overall study: No differences in mean age, gender distribution, total cell number or subset yield were found between patients and healthy donors. A total of roughly 98,000,000 sorted cells were examined across all samples, and RNA yield correlated strongly with the number of cells per subset. The study compared the TCRB repertoires of sorted circulating CD4+ T cell subsets in recently diagnosed type 1 diabetes patients with those in matched healthy donors. Regulatory and stem cell-like memory subsets were isolated from only 8 patients and about eight healthy donors, whereas naive and central memory subsets came from all 30 or so donors. Overall study results and their limits: A moderate but significant shortening of TCRB CDR3 length was observed in type 1 diabetes patients in all four CD4+ subsets. Because cDNA was sequenced instead of genomic DNA, highly expressing activated cells could be over-represented, though the groups showed no difference in activation or CD3 levels. The naive, central memory and regulatory TCRB repertoires appeared to resemble one another more closely among patients than among healthy donors. HLA sub-analyses involved small numbers of individuals, so any influence of HLA type on TCRB rearrangement remained unresolved. At VDJ recombination sites, type 1 diabetes patients had fewer insertions and more deleted nucleotides, which implies abnormalities in thymic rearrangement. Shorter templates might have been favored by PCR, but patient and control samples were amplified and corrected together, so both groups would have been affected equally by any skew.

As regards this clone: Its antigen target is currently unknown. Qualities for individual bases were not recorded, and no much larger clone is one base off.

All of the isolated RNA was reverse transcribed with the High Capacity cDNA Reverse Transcription Kit, so expressed TCRB transcripts were sequenced. Deep immunoSEQ sequencing was applied to naive, central memory and regulatory T cell samples, giving an average of approximately 4 million total reads per sample. Sorted cells were lysed in RLT buffer, and RNA was extracted using DNase-treated RNeasy Micro or Mini kits according to cell number. Each cell subset was processed on its own to prevent cross-contamination, while patient and healthy donor samples were processed together. Using the immunoSEQ multiplex PCR, TCRB sequences were amplified from cDNA into 87-bp fragments spanning the CDR3 region. Amplicons were sequenced on the Illumina HiSeq platform. As for how the authors treated the data: PCR bias was corrected computationally using synthetic template baselines, and reads within Hamming distance 2 were collapsed, with unmergeable singletons discarded. By aligning reads against IMGT, V, D and J genes, CDR3 length, and insertions or deletions at six rearrangement sites were assigned. Within each subset, clonotype counts were normalized to sorted cell number, after which true diversity and Gini coefficients were computed with the tcR R package. Repertoire sharing was quantified using the overlap coefficient calculated on TCRB nucleotide sequences. This is the immuneACCESS table as TCRdb keeps it, with only in-frame sequences that have V and J called. A part of the clones is gone; compared with another copy, unresolved V genes explain less than half, and the rest is unexplained. That table supplies the V and J calls and clone size; D and trimming were determined from the DNA. Counted in this sample were almost 350,000 clones; roughly 8% of them appeared once. The top ten hold around 0.44% of the sample.

Each donor gave one peripheral blood draw, around 100 mL on average, collected into heparinised tubes. Naive, central memory, regulatory and stem cell-like memory CD4+ T cells were sorted on a BD FACSAria II using a panel including CD45RO, CCR7, CD25, CD127, CD95 and CD27. A purity above 95% was achieved for all sorted populations. Right away, PBMCs were isolated by Lymphoprep density gradient centrifugation and were stained directly, with no culture step. So that batch effects would be minimized, each experiment stained and sorted samples in pairs, pairing one healthy donor with one patient. Sequencing used central memory CD4+ T cells from blood. This sequence was found in a woman under 30 in good health.

CDR3 loop: CASSLEGRPTDTQYF. The bases are TGTGCCAGCAGCTTAGAGGGGCGGCCCACAGATACGCAGTATTTT. The chain employs TRBV7-2 and TRBJ2-3; TRBD1 is perhaps the D gene, given 5 matching bases. CDR1 and CDR2 are drawn from the germline V gene: SGHTA, FQGNSA. Deletion took 1 base off V and 2 bases off J, with a span of 10 bases between the germline ends. From the cysteine through the phenylalanine, the CDR3 covers 15 amino acids. Only the CDR3 part of the read is kept: 45 bases, read in frame from the first base. When the CDR3 is completed using the reference TRBV7-2 and TRBJ2-3 genes on either side, the full variable domain is GAGVSQSPSNKVTEKGKDVELRCDPISGHTALYWYRQSLGQGLEFLIYFQGNSAPDKSGLPSDRFSAERTGGSVSTLTIQRTQQEDSAVYLCASSLEGRPTDTQYFGPGTRLTVL.